This TCR beta chain was retrieved from a study of immune evolution from preneoplasia to lung adenocarcinoma (dated by TCRdb to the early 2020s). As for the study more broadly: HLA loss of heterozygosity was observed in approximately 6.5%, 16% and 36% of AIS, MIA and ADC lesions, respectively, and was not observed in any AAH lesions. A total of more than 40 patients contributed TCR sequencing data. Class I HLA alleles were inferred from exome data with POLYSOLVER, and allele-specific HLA loss was detected with LOHHLA. Resected precursor lesions (AAH, AIS, MIA) and invasive adenocarcinomas were each compared against paired morphologically normal lung tissue. The overall cohort was made up of a few dozen patients with pulmonary nodules who had surgical resection. Immune contexture across lung adenocarcinoma precursors and invasive adenocarcinoma was profiled using immune gene expression, TCR sequencing and multiplex immunofluorescence. The immune data were integrated with whole exome sequencing and methylation data from the same cohort of nodules. Sample size was based on specimen availability rather than a prior power calculation. The study reported that 90 to 120 samples were used for TCR sequencing. Paper-wide results and their limitations: Findings were based on association rather than direct causation; larger cohorts with long-term follow-up and longitudinal biopsies were deemed needed. All patients were from Japan and China, so applicability to Western populations was uncertain. The highest top T cell clone frequencies were observed in normal lung, and a progressive decrease in top T cell clone frequencies appeared to occur from AAH through AIS, MIA and invasive adenocarcinoma. KRAS-mutant nodules showed the highest T cell clonality compared with EGFR-mutant or double wild-type lesions. Clonality was highest in normal lung, while later-stage lesions appeared to show lower clonality but higher T cell density and diversity.

On this clone itself: Its antigen is unknown. No base-level quality is on record; no much larger clone is a single base apart.

The CDR3 measures 16 amino acids from cysteine to phenylalanine. The retained sequence is limited to the CDR3, 48 bases, with the frame set at the first base. The germline ends are 19 bases apart after V is trimmed by 5 bases and J by 2 bases. As encoded in the germline V gene, CDR1 is SGHTA while CDR2 is FQGNSA. Resection was performed on patients in Japan or China between about 2013 and 2018. Two lung cancer pathologists independently confirmed the histologic diagnosis of each case on H&E slides. Premalignant or tumor cells were enriched for nucleic acid extraction by macro-dissection performed after pathologic assessment. The AllPrep DNA/RNA FFPE Kit was used to isolate DNA from FFPE tissue. The immunoSEQ hsTCRbeta Kit was used to sequence TCR beta CDR3 regions from DNA. As for the original processing: TCR sequencing data were analysed with the ImmunoSEQ Analyzer. T cell clonality was defined as 1 minus Pielou's evenness, calculated on productive rearrangements. The inverse Simpson index, applied to productive templates, was used to measure T cell diversity. T cell density was TCR beta template counts normalized to usable DNA, estimated by amplifying and sequencing housekeeping genes. Two-sided Kruskal-Wallis tests were used to compare TCR metrics across histologic stages. Held by TCRdb, this immuneACCESS table contains in-frame sequences only and omits some clones. Under half of the omission traces to an unresolved V gene where checked; the cause of the rest is unknown. That table is the source of V, J and clone size, and D and trimming were worked out from the DNA. The sample table records around 5,000 clones; roughly 79% of these occur just once. Jointly, the top ten make up around 8% of the sample.

Sequencing used FFPE minimally invasive lung adenocarcinoma tissue. This sample's cell subset or site label indicates: micro-invasive lung adenocarcinoma (MIA). This clonotype was sampled from a person aged 70 to 80 with lung adenocarcinoma. The chain employs TRBV7-2 and TRBJ2-7; TRBD1 is a weak D gene call, 6 bases matching. This receptor has the CDR3 CASSPQGPGSAYEQYF. The base sequence is TGTGCCAGCAGCCCCCAGGGGCCGGGCTCGGCCTACGAGCAGTACTTC. Outside the CDR3, residues come from the reference TRBV7-2 and TRBJ2-7 proteins, so the full variable domain is: GAGVSQSPSNKVTEKGKDVELRCDPISGHTALYWYRQSLGQGLEFLIYFQGNSAPDKSGLPSDRFSAERTGGSVSTLTIQRTQQEDSAVYLCASSPQGPGSAYEQYFGPGTRLTVT.